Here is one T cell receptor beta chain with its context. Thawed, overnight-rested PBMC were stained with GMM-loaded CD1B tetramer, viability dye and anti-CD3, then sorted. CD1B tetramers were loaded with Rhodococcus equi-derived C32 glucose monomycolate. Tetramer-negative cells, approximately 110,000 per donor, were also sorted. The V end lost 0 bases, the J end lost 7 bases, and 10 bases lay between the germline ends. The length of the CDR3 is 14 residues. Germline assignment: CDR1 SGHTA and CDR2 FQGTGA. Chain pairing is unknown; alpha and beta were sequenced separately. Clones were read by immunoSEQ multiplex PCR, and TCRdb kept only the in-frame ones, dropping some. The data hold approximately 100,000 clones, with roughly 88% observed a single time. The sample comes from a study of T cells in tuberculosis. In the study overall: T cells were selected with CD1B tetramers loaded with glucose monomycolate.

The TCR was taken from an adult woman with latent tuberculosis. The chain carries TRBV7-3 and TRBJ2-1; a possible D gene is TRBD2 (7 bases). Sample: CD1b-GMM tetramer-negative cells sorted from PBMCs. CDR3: CASSLTRGGNEQFF. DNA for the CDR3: TGTGCCAGCAGCTTAACCAGGGGAGGGAATGAGCAGTTCTTC.